This passage covers 17 T cell receptor beta chains from one sample sequenced in a study of blood T cell repertoires in COVID-19. Clones were read by immunoSEQ multiplex PCR, and TCRdb kept only the in-frame ones, dropping some. The sample includes a few hundred thousand clones, 88% of them seen just once. Sequencing was carried out using peripheral blood. The receptors stem from a man between 60 and 75 years old who had recovered from COVID-19.

The chain recombines TRBV5-6 with TRBJ1-5; 8 bases map to TRBD1. The length of the CDR3 is 19 residues. J was trimmed by 1 base and V by 7 bases; bases with no gene match: 19. Per the germline V gene, CDR1 is SGHDT and CDR2 is YYEEEE. The DNA for the CDR3 is TGTGCCAGCTCCCGCGGCCGAGGACAGGGAAGCTGGAGCAATCAGCCCCAGCATTTT. Translation gives CASSRGRGQGSWSNQPQHF.

This sequence joins TRBV19 and TRBJ1-1, with D perhaps TRBD1 (6 bases). From germline, CDR1 is LNHDA and CDR2 SQIVND (reference sequence). Trimming took off 5 bases at V and 0 bases at J, with 10 bases between the two ends. The CDR3 sequence is 14 residues long. CDR3: CASSSGQLNTEAFF. The CDR3 coding sequence is TGTGCCAGTAGTTCCGGACAGCTGAACACTGAAGCTTTCTTT.

This clone has ten or more counts. The chain links TRBV5-8 to TRBJ1-2, with D perhaps matching TRBD1 (6 bases). This CDR3 comprises 15 residues. Trimming pared 1 base from V and 4 bases from J, leaving 14 bases between. CDR1 SGHTS and CDR2 YDEGEE come from the germline V gene. For the CDR3, the DNA is TGTGCCAGCAGCTTGTACAAGGGGGATATCTATGGCTACACCTTC. Translated: CASSLYKGDIYGYTF.

The genes are TRBV25-1 and TRBJ1-2; D is uncertain. CDR3 length: 14 amino acids. Trimming shortened V by 3 bases and J by 5 bases, and 13 bases separated the two germline ends. Germline V lookup: CDR1 MGHDK, CDR2 SYGVNS. The CDR3 DNA reads TGTGCCAGCAGTGACTTTACAGCAAGTTATGGCTACACCTTC. Amino acid sequence: CASSDFTASYGYTF.

J is TRBJ1-2 and V is TRBV6-5; D unresolved. The V gene's germline CDR1 is MNHEY and CDR2 SVGAGI. V shed 7 bases and J shed 2 bases, with 11 bases lying between them. The CDR3 length is 13 residues. The CDR3 protein is CASMRRENYGYTF. CDR3 nucleotide sequence: TGTGCCAGCATGCGGCGGGAAAACTATGGCTACACCTTC.

The V gene is TRBV7-9, the J gene TRBJ2-2; maybe TRBD1 (6 bases). Trimming cost V 4 bases and J 5 bases, with 11 bases left between them. There are 14 residues in the CDR3. Germline values: CDR1 SEHNR, CDR2 FQNEAQ (reference sequence). The CDR3 DNA follows: TGTGCCAGCAGCTCTAACAGGGTTACCGGGGAGCTGTTTTTT. Its translation: CASSSNRVTGELFF.

This chain uses TRBV19 with TRBJ2-2, with D unclear. From germline, CDR1 is LNHDA and CDR2 SQIVND (reference sequence). V dropped 5 bases and J dropped 4 bases, with 8 bases sitting between them. This CDR3 is 13 amino acids long. CDR3 coding DNA: TGTGCCAGTAGTCTGGGCCGCACCGGGGAGCTGTTTTTT. Amino acid sequence: CASSLGRTGELFF.

This clone was seen just once. J is TRBJ1-6 and V is TRBV6-4; D is uncertain. V was shortened by 8 bases and J by 0 bases, with 5 bases between the two germline ends. Germline values: CDR1 MRHNA, CDR2 SNTAGT. This CDR3 comprises 13 residues. The CDR3 reads CASRSSYNSPLHF. CDR3 sequence (DNA): TGTGCCAGCCGGAGCTCCTATAATTCACCCCTCCACTTT.

J is TRBJ2-3 and V is TRBV6-4, with a possible D match to TRBD2 (5 bases). The CDR3 is 16 amino acids. V lost 4 bases and J lost 5, with 19 bases in between. Germline CDR1 is MRHNA and CDR2 is SNTAGT. This CDR3 reads CASSVEGQGFGDTQYF. The CDR3 DNA is TGTGCCAGCAGTGTCGAGGGCCAAGGCTTTGGAGATACGCAGTATTTT.

V and J are TRBV20-1 and TRBJ2-7, with a weak D call TRBD1 (5 bases). The ends were cut back, 5 bases at V and 2 bases at J, with 7 bases in the middle. The germline V gene has CDR1 DFQATT and CDR2 SNEGSKA (reference sequence). The CDR3 loop spans 11 amino acids. CDR3 DNA: TGCAGTGCTGGGGCGCCCTACGAGCAGTACTTC. Its translation is CSAGAPYEQYF.

The chain links TRBV11-2 to TRBJ1-6, with D perhaps matching TRBD1 (5 bases). The V end lost 2 bases, the J end lost 10 bases, and 9 bases lay between the germline ends. Germline loops: CDR1 SGHAT, CDR2 FQNNGV. CDR3 length equals 13 residues. The CDR3 DNA reads TGTGCCAGCAGCTTAAGGGGCGCGTCACCCCTCCACTTT. Protein product: CASSLRGASPLHF.

This clone was seen once. This sequence joins TRBV19 and TRBJ2-1; D gene unclear. V lost 2 bases and J 5 bases, leaving 10 bases between the germline ends. The V gene's germline CDR1 is LNHDA and CDR2 SQIVND (reference sequence). There are 14 residues in the CDR3. The CDR3 DNA is TGTGCCAGTAGTATATTTCCCAACAACAATGAGCAGTTCTTC. Its protein is CASSIFPNNNEQFF.

This sequence joins TRBV9 and TRBJ1-6; 7 nucleotides align to TRBD1. Germline-derived CDR1 and CDR2 are SGDLS and YYNGEE. The CDR3 spans 15 residues. J was trimmed by 5 bases and V by 0 bases; bases with no gene match: 2. CDR3 in DNA: TGTGCCAGCAGCGTAGGGGGACAGAATAATTCACCCCTCCACTTT. It specifies CASSVGGQNNSPLHF. The full variable domain, rest sourced from reference TRBV9 and TRBJ1-6, is DSGVTQTPKHLITATGQRVTLRCSPRSGDLSVYWYQQSLDQGLQFLIQYYNGEERAKGNILERFSAQQFPDLHSELNLSSLELGDSALYFCASSVGGQNNSPLHFGNGTRLTVT.

The rearrangement links TRBV7-6 to TRBJ1-6; D call uncertain. Trimming took 5 bases from V and 0 from J, leaving 11 bases between them. In germline, CDR1 is SGHVS, CDR2 FNYEAQ. CDR3 length equals 16 residues. Here the CDR3 DNA reads TGTGCCAGCAGCCCCGGTCCTAGCTCCTATAATTCACCCCTCCACTTT. It is translated as CASSPGPSSYNSPLHF.

The V call is TRBV5-6, the J call TRBJ2-7; D might be TRBD1 (5 bases). V was cut by 2 bases and J by 3 bases, with 15 bases left in between. CDR1 is SGHDT and CDR2 is YYEEEE in the germline V gene. This CDR3 has 15 amino acids. Here the CDR3 DNA reads TGTGCCAGCAGCTTCCAACCTAGTCAGGGCTACGAGCAGTACTTC. This gives the protein CASSFQPSQGYEQYF.

With respect to this clone: A much larger clone differs from this one at a single base, so this may be a read error. CDR3 in DNA: TGCGCCAGCAGCTATGAGGGCAATCAGCCCCAGCATTTT. Translation: CASSYEGNQPQHF. The genes are TRBV5-1 and TRBJ1-5; D not certain. In germline, CDR1 is SGHRS, CDR2 YFSETQ. This CDR3 spans 13 amino acids. V dropped 3 bases and J dropped 2 bases, with 6 bases sitting between them. The full variable domain, in which reference TRBV5-1 and TRBJ1-5 provide the parts outside the CDR3, is KAGVTQTPRYLIKTRGQQVTLSCSPISGHRSVSWYQQTPGQGLQFLFEYFSETQRNKGNFPGRFSGRQFSNSRSEMNVSTLELGDSALYLCASSYEGNQPQHFGDGTRLSIL.

This clone was found once. The J gene is TRBJ2-7, the V gene TRBV6-5, with 9 positions matching TRBD1. This CDR3 contains 12 residues. Per the germline V gene, CDR1 is MNHEY and CDR2 is SVGAGI. V shed 6 bases and J 9 bases; nucleotides not matched to a gene: 6. The CDR3 region has the DNA TGTGCCAGCAGCAGCGGGACAGGGTCGCAGTACTTC. Translating it yields CASSSGTGSQYF.